This T cell receptor (beta chain) was recorded in a study of low-dose radiotherapy and immunotherapy resistance in tumors (dated 2022 in TCRdb). Describing the broader study: In Cohort 1, each fraction delivered 0.5 Gy every 2 weeks, and the prescribed total PTV dose was 6.5 Gy. Intravenous cyclophosphamide at 200 mg/m2 was administered every two weeks, one day ahead of each radiation and immunotherapy administration. Patients took aspirin 300 mg orally once daily for four cycles, starting on cycle 1 day 1. Cohort 2 received 1 Gy per fraction every two weeks, with a total of 13 Gy over 26 weeks. No randomization into treatment groups was done for the people taking part in the trial. Eight patients were included in the translational analysis, namely three from the first dose cohort plus the first five from the second dose cohort. Patients were given nivolumab as a 240 mg flat dose every two weeks and ipilimumab at 1 mg/kg every six weeks, with both drugs delivered intravenously.

CDR1 and CDR2 are read off the germline V gene as SGHAT and FQNNGV. From V the trimming removes 6 bases and from J it removes 4 bases, while the gene matches leave 7 bases of the junction unaccounted for. From its cysteine to its phenylalanine, the CDR3 spans 14 amino acids. This entry keeps only the CDR3 DNA: 42 bases, framed from base 1. This clonotype was seen many times. Its antigen is unknown. There are no base qualities to consult, and no much larger clone falls within one base. The sample's time point label, in plain terms: after trial treatment. Interpreted using the paper, the treatment or condition label stands for: LDRT plus nivolumab, ipilimumab, low-dose cyclophosphamide and aspirin (RACIN trial). Donors were enrolled in RACIN, a single-arm phase I dose-escalation trial combining nivolumab, ipilimumab, aspirin, low-dose cyclophosphamide and low-dose radiotherapy. Patients were eligible if they had advanced solid tumors that were TIL-negative.

Data came from an Illumina HiSeq 2500. First-strand cDNA was synthesized using Superscript III and a set of TRAV- and TRBV-specific primers, so that both TCRalpha and TCRbeta chains were covered. TCRs were amplified with Phusion for 20 PCR cycles, with a constant-region primer paired with the adapter attached to the V primers. The isolated mRNA was amplified using the MessageAmp II aRNA Amplification Kit, with in vitro transcription performed for about 15 hours at 37 degrees C. The Dynabeads mRNA DIRECT Purification Kit was used to isolate the mRNA for TCR sequencing. Indexed Illumina adapters were added in a second Phusion PCR of 20 to 25 cycles, and the PCR products were purified with AMPure XP beads. From the authors' description of their analysis: Custom Perl scripts pooled TCR sequences encoding the same protein, removed out-of-frame sequences and computed each clonotype's abundance. Any TCR sequence backed by just one read was left out of the analysis. Shannon entropy, Gini index, clonality, richness, and the frequency of TCRs shared between repertoires were included as repertoire metrics. TCRdb took the public reads, trimmed them with fastp at Q25, ran MiXCR for clone calling and kept in-frame beta chains. Identical CDR3 proteins give one entry, which carries the most common genes and DNA. These V and J calls rely on TCRdb rather than the paper's analysis. This sample gives about 97,000 distinct CDR3 sequences in total; around 21% of them show up just once. The ten largest clones capture 4.1% of the sample.

The specimen comprised PBMCs, sampled after low-dose radiotherapy plus immunotherapy. The origin of this receptor is a male donor with prostate cancer. The V and J genes are TRBV11-2 and TRBJ1-2, with 8 junctional bases fitting TRBD1. The nucleotide sequence reads TGTGCCAGCAGACCGGACAGGGTGGTCTATGGCTACACCTTC. Protein translation: CASRPDRVVYGYTF.